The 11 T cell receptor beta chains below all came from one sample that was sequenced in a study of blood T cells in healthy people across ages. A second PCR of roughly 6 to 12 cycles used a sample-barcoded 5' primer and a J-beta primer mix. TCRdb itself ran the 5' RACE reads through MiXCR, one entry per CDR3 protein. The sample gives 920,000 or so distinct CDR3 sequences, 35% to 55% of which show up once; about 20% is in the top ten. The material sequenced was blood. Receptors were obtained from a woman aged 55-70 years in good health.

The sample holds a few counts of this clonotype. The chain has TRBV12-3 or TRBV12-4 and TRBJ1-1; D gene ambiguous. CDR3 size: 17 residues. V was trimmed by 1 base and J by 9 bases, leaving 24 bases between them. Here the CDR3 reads CASSLDGPNYAPTQAFF. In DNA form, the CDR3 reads TGTGCCAGCAGTTTAGACGGCCCAAACTACGCACCAACCCAAGCTTTCTTT.

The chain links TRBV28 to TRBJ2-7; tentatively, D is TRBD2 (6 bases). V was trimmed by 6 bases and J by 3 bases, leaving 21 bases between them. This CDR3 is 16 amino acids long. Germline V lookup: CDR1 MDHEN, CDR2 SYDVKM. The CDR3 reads CASSPGLREVGYEQYF. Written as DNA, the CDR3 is TGTGCCAGCAGCCCGGGGCTGAGGGAGGTAGGCTACGAGCAGTACTTC.

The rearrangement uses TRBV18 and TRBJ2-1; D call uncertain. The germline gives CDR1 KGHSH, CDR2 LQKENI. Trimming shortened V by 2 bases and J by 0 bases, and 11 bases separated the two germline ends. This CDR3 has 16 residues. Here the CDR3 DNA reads TGTGCCAGCTCACCAGACTTAACCAGCTCCTACAATGAGCAGTTCTTC. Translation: CASSPDLTSSYNEQFF. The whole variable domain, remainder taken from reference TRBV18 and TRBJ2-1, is NAGVMQNPRHLVRRRGQEARLRCSPMKGHSHVYWYRQLPEEGLKFMVYLQKENIIDESGMPKERFSAEFPKEGPSILRIQQVVRGDSAAYFCASSPDLTSSYNEQFFGPGTRLTVL.

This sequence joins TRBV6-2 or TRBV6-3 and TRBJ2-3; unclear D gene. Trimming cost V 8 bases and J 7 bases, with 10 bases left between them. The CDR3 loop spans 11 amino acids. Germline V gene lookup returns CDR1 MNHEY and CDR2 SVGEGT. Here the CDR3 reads CASGQDYTQYF. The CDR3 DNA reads TGTGCCAGCGGTCAAGACTATACGCAGTATTTT.

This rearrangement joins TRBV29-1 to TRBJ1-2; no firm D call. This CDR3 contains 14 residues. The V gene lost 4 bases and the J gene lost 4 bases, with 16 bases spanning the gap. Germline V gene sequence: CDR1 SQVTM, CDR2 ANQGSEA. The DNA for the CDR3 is TGCAGCGTTGGGCCGGCGCAGGCCTTCTATGGCTACACCTTC. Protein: CSVGPAQAFYGYTF.

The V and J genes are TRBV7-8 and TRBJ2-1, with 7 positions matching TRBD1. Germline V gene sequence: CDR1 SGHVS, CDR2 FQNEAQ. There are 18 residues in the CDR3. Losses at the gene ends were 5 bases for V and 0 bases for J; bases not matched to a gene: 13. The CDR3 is CASSLLTGLMSSYNEQFF. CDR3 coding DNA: TGTGCCAGCAGCCTCCTGACAGGGCTCATGAGCTCCTACAATGAGCAGTTCTTC.

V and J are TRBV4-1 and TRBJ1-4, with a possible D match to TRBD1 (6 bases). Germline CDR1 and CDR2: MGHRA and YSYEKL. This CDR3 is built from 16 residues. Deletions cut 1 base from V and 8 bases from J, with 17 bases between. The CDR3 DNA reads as TGCGCCAGCAGCCAAGGAACAACAGGGACTCGGGAAAAACTGTTTTTT. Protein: CASSQGTTGTREKLFF.

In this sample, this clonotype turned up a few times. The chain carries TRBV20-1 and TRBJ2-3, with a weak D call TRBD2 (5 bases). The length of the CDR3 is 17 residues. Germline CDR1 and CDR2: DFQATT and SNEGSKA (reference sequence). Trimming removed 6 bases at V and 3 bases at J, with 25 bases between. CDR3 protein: CSATGSGSAPWTDTQYF. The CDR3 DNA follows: TGCAGTGCCACCGGATCGGGTAGCGCACCGTGGACAGATACGCAGTATTTT.

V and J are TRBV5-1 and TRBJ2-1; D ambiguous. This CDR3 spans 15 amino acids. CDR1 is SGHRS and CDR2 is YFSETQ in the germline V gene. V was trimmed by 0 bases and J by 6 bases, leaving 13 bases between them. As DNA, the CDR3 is TGCGCCAGCAGCTTGGAGGGCCGCTCCCCCAATGAGCAGTTCTTC. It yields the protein CASSLEGRSPNEQFF.

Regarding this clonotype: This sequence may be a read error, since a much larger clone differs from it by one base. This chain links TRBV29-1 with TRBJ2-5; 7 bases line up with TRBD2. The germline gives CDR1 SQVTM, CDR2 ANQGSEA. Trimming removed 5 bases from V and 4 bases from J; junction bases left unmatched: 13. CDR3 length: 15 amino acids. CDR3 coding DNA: TGCAGCGTTTCCAGGACTAACGGGAGGCGAGAGACCCAGTACTTC. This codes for CSVSRTNGRRETQYF. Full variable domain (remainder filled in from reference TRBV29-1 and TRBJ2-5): SAVISQKPSRDICQRGTSLTIQCQVDSQVTMMFWYRQQPGQSLTLIATANQGSEATYESGFVIDKFPISRPNLTFSTLTVSNMSPEDSSIYLCSVSRTNGRRETQYFGPGTRLLVL.

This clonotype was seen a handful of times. The CDR3 region is CATSRGTGVWPQHF. The DNA of the CDR3 is TGTGCCACCAGCAGAGGGACGGGAGTATGGCCCCAGCATTTT. The J gene is TRBJ1-5, the V gene TRBV15; D is ambiguous. V was clipped by 1 base and J by 9 bases, with 13 bases between them. The V gene's germline CDR1 is LNHNV and CDR2 YYDKDF (reference sequence). This CDR3 spans 14 amino acids.